These T cell receptor beta chains were read from a single sample in a study of blood T cell repertoires in COVID-19. Clones were read by immunoSEQ multiplex PCR, and TCRdb kept only the in-frame ones, dropping some. In the table there are some 39,000 clones, 70% to 90% of which are singletons. The material sequenced was peripheral blood. The receptors were sampled from a man between 40 and 49 years old with active COVID-19. The CDR3 runs from the conserved cysteine through the conserved F or W.

TRBV15	TRBJ2-1	CATSLGKTYNEQFF
TRBV6-6	TRBJ1-1	CASSIGGPEAFF
TRBV19	TRBJ2-7	CASSMMAGRYEQYF
TRBV6-2/TRBV6-3	TRBJ1-4	CASSYGGTGVEKLFF
TRBV27	TRBJ2-1	CASSSVGTSGRVLNEQFF
TRBV19	TRBJ1-4	CASSMIRDEKLFF
TRBV19	TRBJ1-2	CASSTGGRHGYTF
TRBV7-9	TRBJ1-6	CASSLHREGSPLHF
TRBV5-1	TRBJ2-3	CASSLVLLTSGSSTDTQYF
TRBV2	TRBJ1-2	CASSVIGVDGYTF
TRBV29-1	TRBJ2-3	CSVTGGLTDTQYF
TRBV19	TRBJ1-2	CASSFSGTGVTF
TRBV3-1/TRBV3-2	TRBJ2-2	CASSQTGIPNTGELFF
TRBV6-5	TRBJ1-2	CASSLTGGEYGYTF
TRBV4-1	TRBJ2-3	CASSPQGLAGAPDTQYF
TRBV5-4	TRBJ2-3	CASARGERNTDTQYF
TRBV7-2	TRBJ2-1	CASSLLDSLPFF
TRBV9	TRBJ2-1	CASSPLPLDNEQFF
TRBV19	TRBJ1-2	CASSNPSTGTNYGYTF
TRBV5-5	TRBJ2-7	CASRPPGQNNHEQYF
TRBV2	TRBJ1-2	CASSEAQGSYGYTF
TRBV4-2	TRBJ2-5	CASSQIPGPAGGETQYF